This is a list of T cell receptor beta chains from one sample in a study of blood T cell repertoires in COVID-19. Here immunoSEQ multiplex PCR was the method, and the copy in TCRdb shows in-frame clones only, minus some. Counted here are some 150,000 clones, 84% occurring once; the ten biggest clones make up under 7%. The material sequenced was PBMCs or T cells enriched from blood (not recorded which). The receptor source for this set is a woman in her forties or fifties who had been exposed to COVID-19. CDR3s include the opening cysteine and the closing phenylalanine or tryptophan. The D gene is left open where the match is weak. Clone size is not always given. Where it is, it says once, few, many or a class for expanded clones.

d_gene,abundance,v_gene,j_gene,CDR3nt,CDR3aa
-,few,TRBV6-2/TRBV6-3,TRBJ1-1,TGTGCCAGCAGTACCCTGGGCCTTCGTGAAGCTTTCTTT,CASSTLGLREAFF
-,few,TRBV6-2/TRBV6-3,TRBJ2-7,TGTGCCAGCAGCTCCCGCCCGGGAATAACCTACGAGCAGTACTTC,CASSSRPGITYEQYF
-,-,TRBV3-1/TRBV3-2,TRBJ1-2,TGTGCCAGCAGCCAAGTTCTGGGCCGTTCTGGGGCCACAGGGTACAGAATGGGCTACACCTTC,CASSQVLGRSGATGYRMGYTF
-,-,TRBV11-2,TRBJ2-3,TGTGCCAGCAGCTTAACCTCGAGGAGCGGGGATACGCAGTATTTT,CASSLTSRSGDTQYF
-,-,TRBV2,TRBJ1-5,TGTGCCAGCAAATCGAGGCAGAGCCCTAGCAATCAGCCCCAGCATTTT,CASKSRQSPSNQPQHF
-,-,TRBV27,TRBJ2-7,TGTGCCAGCAGTTTACGACAGCCCTACGAGCAGTACTTC,CASSLRQPYEQYF
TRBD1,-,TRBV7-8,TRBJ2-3,TGTGCCAGCACCCCAGGGGGGACAGGGCAGGCAGATACGCAGTATTTT,CASTPGGTGQADTQYF
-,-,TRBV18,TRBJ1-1,TGTGCCAGCAGACAGTCTATGAACACTGAAGCTTTCTTT,CASRQSMNTEAFF
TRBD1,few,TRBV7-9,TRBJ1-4,TGTGCCAGCAGCTTAGGGACAGGGCTTGAAAAACTGTTTTTT,CASSLGTGLEKLFF
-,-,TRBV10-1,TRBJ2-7,TGCGCCAGCAGTCAGGGCGAAGGCGAGCAGTACTTC,CASSQGEGEQYF
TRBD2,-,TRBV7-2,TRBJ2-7,TGTGCCAGCAGCTTAGCGAGGGCGGGAGGGTCCTACGAGCAGTACTTC,CASSLARAGGSYEQYF
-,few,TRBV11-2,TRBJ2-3,TGTGCCAGCAACCCGGGAGCAGATACGCAGTATTTT,CASNPGADTQYF
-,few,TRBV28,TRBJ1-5,TGTGCCAGCAGTTGGGGGGGCGTAACTCAGCCCCAGCATTTT,CASSWGGVTQPQHF
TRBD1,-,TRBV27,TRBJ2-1,TGTGCCAGTAGACAGGGGAATGAGCAGTTCTTC,CASRQGNEQFF
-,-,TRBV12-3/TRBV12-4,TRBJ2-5,TGTGCCAGCAGTTTATCGGGGACCCAGTACTTC,CASSLSGTQYF
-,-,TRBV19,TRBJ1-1,TGTGCCAGTAGTATGGCAGGGGATGTAAGTGAAGCTTTCTTT,CASSMAGDVSEAFF
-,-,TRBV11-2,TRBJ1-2,TGTGCCAGCAGCCATTATCAGATCTATGGCTACACCTTC,CASSHYQIYGYTF
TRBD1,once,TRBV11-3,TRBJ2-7,TGTGCCAGCAGCCTCCGGGACAGGGCGGACGAGCAGTACTTC,CASSLRDRADEQYF
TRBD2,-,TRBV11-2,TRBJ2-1,TGTGCCAGCAGCTTAGGACGACTAGCGGGCTCCTACAATGAGCAGTTCTTC,CASSLGRLAGSYNEQFF
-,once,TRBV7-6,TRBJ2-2,TGTGCCAGCAGCTTAGTAAGGGGAACCGGGGAGCTGTTTTTT,CASSLVRGTGELFF
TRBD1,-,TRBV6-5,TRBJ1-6,TGTGCCAGCAGATACTACAGGGGGCTGGATTCACCCCTCCACTTT,CASRYYRGLDSPLHF
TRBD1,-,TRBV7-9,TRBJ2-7,TGTGCCAGCAGCTTGACAGGGGGTATGTACGAGCAGTACTTC,CASSLTGGMYEQYF
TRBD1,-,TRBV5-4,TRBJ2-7,TGTGCCAGCAGCCCCGGACAGGGAAGGGACGAGCAGTACTTC,CASSPGQGRDEQYF
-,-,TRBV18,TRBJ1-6,TGTGCCAGCTCACCGACAGGCCCCATAGGTTCACCCCTCCACTTT,CASSPTGPIGSPLHF
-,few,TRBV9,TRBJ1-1,TGTGCCAGCAGCGTAGTATCGGGAGGCACTGAAGCTTTCTTT,CASSVVSGGTEAFF
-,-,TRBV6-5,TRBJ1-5,TGTGCCAGCAGTTACAGCGGAGGGAGCAATCAGCCCCAGCATTTT,CASSYSGGSNQPQHF
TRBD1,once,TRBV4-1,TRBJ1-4,TGCGCCAGCAGCCTTCAGGGGGCCCCAACTAATGAAAAACTGTTTTTT,CASSLQGAPTNEKLFF
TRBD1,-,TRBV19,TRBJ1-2,TGTGCCAGTAGCTTCGGACAGGGTTGGGGCTACACCTTC,CASSFGQGWGYTF
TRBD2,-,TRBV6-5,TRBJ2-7,TGTGCCAGCAGTCGCGGGACTAGAGCCTACGAGCAGTACTTC,CASSRGTRAYEQYF
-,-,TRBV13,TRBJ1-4,TGTGCCAGCAGCTTAGGATCCGGGTTAAGAGGAACTAATGAAAAACTGTTTTTT,CASSLGSGLRGTNEKLFF
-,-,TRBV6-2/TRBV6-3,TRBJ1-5,TGTGCCAGCAGTCCCCCCGGGGGGCAGGGCCCCAATCAGCCCCAGCATTTT,CASSPPGGQGPNQPQHF
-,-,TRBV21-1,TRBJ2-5,TGTGCCAGCAGCAACCTTGACAGCCAAGAGACCCAGTACTTC,CASSNLDSQETQYF
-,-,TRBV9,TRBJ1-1,TGTGCCAGCAGCGTTAGAGCTCGTCCGGGAGACACTGAAGCTTTCTTT,CASSVRARPGDTEAFF
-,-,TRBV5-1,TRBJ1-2,TGCGCCAGCAGCTTGGCCGTGGCGGGGGAAGGGACTAACTATGGCTACACCTTC,CASSLAVAGEGTNYGYTF
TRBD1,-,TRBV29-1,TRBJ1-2,TGCAGCACCTCGGACAGGGGAAACTATGGCTACACCTTC,CSTSDRGNYGYTF
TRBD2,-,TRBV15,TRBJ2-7,TGTGCCACCAGCGCCGGGACTAGCGGGGGCTCCCACTACGAGCAGTACTTC,CATSAGTSGGSHYEQYF
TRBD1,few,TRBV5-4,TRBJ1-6,TGTGCCAGCAGCCTAGGACAGGGTATATCACCCCTCCACTTT,CASSLGQGISPLHF
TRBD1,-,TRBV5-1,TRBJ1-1,TGCGCCAGCAGCTATGCAGGGGGCACAGGGAACACTGAAGCTTTCTTT,CASSYAGGTGNTEAFF
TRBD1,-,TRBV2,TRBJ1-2,TGTGCCAGCAGGGGGGACAGGGGACGTGACTACACCTTC,CASRGDRGRDYTF
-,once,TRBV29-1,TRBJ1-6,TGCAGCGTCCGGGAGAGCTCCTATAATTCACCCCTCCACTTT,CSVRESSYNSPLHF
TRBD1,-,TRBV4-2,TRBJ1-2,TGTGCCAGCAGCCAAGAGGCCGGGACAGGGGGTACTGGCTACACCTTC,CASSQEAGTGGTGYTF
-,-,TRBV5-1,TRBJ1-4,TGCGCCAGCAGCCCGGGGGGGGACTCCAAACTGTTTTTT,CASSPGGDSKLFF
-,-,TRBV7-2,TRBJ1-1,TGTGCCAGCAGCTTAGCGCACGGAGGGGTAAGTGAAGCTTTCTTT,CASSLAHGGVSEAFF